Sequencing of this TCR beta chain was carried out in a study of T-cell reconstitution after alpha-beta-depleted transplantation in children. Overall study results and limits: T-cell counts and diversity at one year post-transplant came mainly from newly produced T cells.

Unique molecular identifiers were used to barcode this TCRbeta library. TCRdb ran MiXCR on the PCR reads and lists one entry per CDR3 protein. Altogether some 100,000 distinct CDR3 sequences are present, under 25% being singletons, with the ten largest covering roughly 23%. This clonotype has more than one count but fewer than ten. Its target is unknown. This sample comprised PBMCs, obtained before TCRalphabeta/CD19-depleted stem cell transplant. The receptor comes from a boy aged 2-9 years with acute lymphoblastic leukemia, due to receive a stem cell transplant.

CDR3 protein: CASSYSRQVYPYEQYF. The CDR3 coding sequence is TGTGCCAGCAGTTACTCCCGACAGGTATACCCCTACGAGCAGTACTTC. This chain joins TRBV6-5 and TRBJ2-7; maybe TRBD1 (6 bases). The V gene lost 0 bases and the J gene lost 2 bases, with 14 bases spanning the gap. Germline CDR1 is MNHEY and CDR2 is SVGAGI. CDR3 length: 16 residues.